This T cell receptor (beta chain) was obtained from a study of beta chain features in type 1 diabetes. Whole-study results and caveats: Moderately but significantly shorter TCRB CDR3s were found in Type 1 diabetes patients in all four CD4+ subsets. Comparison showed that naive, central memory and Treg TCRB repertoires appeared more similar among patients than among healthy donors.

Sequenced material consisted of expressed TCRB transcripts (all of the isolated RNA was reverse transcribed). Some clones are missing from TCRdb's copy, which holds only in-frame ones; the method was immunoSEQ multiplex PCR. The data contain nearly 700,000 clones, under 15% of them singletons. Germline loops: CDR1 MDHEN, CDR2 SYDVKM. The CDR3 is 18 residues long. With regard to this clone: Antigen specificity is unknown.

What was sequenced was naive CD4+ T cells from blood. The TCR sequence derives from a man between 18 and 29 years old with type 1 diabetes. The chain carries TRBV28 and TRBJ2-5; 10 nucleotides match TRBD2. The last part of the DNA fits TRBJ2-7 better; the J call may be wrong. DNA of the CDR3: TGTGCCAGCAGGACCTTAAACAGGGGTGGACTAGCGGACTACGAGCAGTACTTC. Protein sequence: CASRTLNRGGLADYEQYF.